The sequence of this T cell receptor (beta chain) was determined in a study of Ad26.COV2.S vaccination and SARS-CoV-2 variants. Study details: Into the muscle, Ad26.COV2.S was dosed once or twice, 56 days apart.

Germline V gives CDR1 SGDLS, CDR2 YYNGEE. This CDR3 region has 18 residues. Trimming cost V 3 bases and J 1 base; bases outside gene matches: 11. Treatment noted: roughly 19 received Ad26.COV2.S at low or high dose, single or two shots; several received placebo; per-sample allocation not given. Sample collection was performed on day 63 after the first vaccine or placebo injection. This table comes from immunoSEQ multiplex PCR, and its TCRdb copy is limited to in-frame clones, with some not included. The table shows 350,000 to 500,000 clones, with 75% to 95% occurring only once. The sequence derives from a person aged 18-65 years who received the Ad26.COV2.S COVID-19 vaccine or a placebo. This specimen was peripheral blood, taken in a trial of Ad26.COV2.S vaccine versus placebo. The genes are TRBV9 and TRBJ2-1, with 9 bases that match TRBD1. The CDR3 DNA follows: TGTGCCAGCAGCGCCTCCCTGGGGACAGGGAGGTCCTACAATGAGCAGTTCTTC. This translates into CASSASLGTGRSYNEQFF.